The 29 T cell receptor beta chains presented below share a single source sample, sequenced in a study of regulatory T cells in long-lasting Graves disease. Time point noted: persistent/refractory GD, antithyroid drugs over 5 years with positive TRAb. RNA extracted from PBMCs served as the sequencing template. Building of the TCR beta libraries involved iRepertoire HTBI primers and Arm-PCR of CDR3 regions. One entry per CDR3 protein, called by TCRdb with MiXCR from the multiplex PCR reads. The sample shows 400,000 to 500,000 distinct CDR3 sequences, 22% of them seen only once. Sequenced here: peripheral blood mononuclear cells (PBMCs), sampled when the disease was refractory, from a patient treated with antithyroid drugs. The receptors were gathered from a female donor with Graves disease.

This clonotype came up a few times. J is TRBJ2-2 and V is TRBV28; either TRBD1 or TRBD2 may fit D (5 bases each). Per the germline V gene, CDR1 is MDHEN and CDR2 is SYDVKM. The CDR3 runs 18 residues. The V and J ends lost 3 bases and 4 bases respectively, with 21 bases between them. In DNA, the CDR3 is TGTGCCAGCAGTTTCCCCCGGGGCAGGCCCACCCTCACCGGGGAGCTGTTTTTT. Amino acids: CASSFPRGRPTLTGELFF.

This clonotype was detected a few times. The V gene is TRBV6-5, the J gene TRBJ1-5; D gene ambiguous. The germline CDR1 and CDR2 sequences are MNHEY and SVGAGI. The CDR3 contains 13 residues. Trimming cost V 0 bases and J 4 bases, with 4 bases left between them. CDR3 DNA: TGTGCCAGCAGTTACTCGGCAAATCAGCCCCAGCATTTT. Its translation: CASSYSANQPQHF.

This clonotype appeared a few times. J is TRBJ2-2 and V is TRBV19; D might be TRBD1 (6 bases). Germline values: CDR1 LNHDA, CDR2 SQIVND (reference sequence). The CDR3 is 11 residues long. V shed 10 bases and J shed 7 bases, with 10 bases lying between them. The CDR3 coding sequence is TGTGCCACCCAGGGGTACGGGGAGCTGTTTTTT. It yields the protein CATQGYGELFF.

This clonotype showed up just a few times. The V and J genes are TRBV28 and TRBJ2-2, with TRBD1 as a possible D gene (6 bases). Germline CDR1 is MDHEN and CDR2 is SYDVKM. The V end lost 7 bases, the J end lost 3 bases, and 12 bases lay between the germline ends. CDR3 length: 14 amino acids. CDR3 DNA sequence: TGTGCCAGCAATACAGGGCGGTACACCGGGGAGCTGTTTTTT. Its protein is CASNTGRYTGELFF.

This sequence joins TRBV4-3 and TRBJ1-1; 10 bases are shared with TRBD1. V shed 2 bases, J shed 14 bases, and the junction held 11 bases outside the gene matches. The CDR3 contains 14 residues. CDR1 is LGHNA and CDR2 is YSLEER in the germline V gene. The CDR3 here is CASSQNPGQGIVFF. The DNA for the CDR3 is TGCGCCAGCAGCCAAAACCCGGGACAGGGGATAGTATTCTTT.

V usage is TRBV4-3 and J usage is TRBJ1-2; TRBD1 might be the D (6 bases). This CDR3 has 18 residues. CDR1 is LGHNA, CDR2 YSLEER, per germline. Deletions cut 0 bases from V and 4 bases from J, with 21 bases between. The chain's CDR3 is CASSQDPGGAGAGYGYTF. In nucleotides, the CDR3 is TGCGCCAGCAGCCAAGACCCGGGGGGAGCAGGGGCTGGCTATGGCTACACCTTC.

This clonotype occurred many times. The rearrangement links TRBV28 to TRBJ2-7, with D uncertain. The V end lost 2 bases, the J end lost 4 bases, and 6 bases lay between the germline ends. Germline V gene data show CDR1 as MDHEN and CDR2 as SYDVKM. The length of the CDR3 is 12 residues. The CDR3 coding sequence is TGTGCCAGCAGTTTACAGATTTACGAGCAGTACTTC. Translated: CASSLQIYEQYF. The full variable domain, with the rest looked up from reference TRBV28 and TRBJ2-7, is DVKVTQSSRYLVKRTGEKVFLECVQDMDHENMFWYRQDPGLGLRLIYFSYDVKMKEKGDIPEGYSVSREKKERFSLILESASTNQTSMYLCASSLQIYEQYFGPGTRLTVT.

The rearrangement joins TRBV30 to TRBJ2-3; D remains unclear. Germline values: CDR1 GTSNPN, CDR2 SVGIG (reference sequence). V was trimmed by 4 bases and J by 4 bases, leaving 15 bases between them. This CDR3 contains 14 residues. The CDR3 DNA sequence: TGTGCCTGGACCCCCCGGGCCGAAGCAGATACGCAGTATTTT. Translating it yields CAWTPRAEADTQYF. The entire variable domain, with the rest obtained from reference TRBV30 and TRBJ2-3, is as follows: SQTIHQWPATLVQPVGSPLSLECTVEGTSNPNLYWYRQAAGRGLQLLFYSVGIGQISSEVPQNLSASRPQDRQFILSSKKLLLSDSGFYLCAWTPRAEADTQYFGPGTRLTVL.

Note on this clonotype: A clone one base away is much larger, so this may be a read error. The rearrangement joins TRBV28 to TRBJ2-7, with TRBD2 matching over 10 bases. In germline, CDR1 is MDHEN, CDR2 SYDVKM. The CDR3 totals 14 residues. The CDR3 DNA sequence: TGTGCCGGCAGTCCCCGGACTAGCGGCTACGAGCAGTACTTC. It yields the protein CAGSPRTSGYEQYF.

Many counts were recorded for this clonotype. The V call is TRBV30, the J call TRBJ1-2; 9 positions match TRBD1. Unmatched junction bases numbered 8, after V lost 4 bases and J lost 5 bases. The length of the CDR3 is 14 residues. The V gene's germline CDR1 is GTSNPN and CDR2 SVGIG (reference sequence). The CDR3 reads CAWKNRDREYGYTF. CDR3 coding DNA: TGTGCCTGGAAAAATAGGGACAGGGAGTATGGCTACACCTTC.

The CDR3 DNA reads as TGTGCCAGCAGCTTCTCCCAGCTTACCACAGATACGCAGTATTTT. Its protein product is CASSFSQLTTDTQYF. This chain joins TRBV11-3 and TRBJ2-3; D gene ambiguous. Trimming took off 3 bases at V and 2 bases at J, with 12 bases between the two ends. Germline CDR1 is SGHNT and CDR2 is YENEEA. This CDR3 has 15 residues.

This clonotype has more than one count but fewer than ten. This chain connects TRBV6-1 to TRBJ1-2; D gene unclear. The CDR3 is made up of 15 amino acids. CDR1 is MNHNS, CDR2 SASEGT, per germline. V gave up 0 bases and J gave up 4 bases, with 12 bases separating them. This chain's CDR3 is CASSEAGTEFYGYTF. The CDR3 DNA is TGTGCCAGCAGTGAAGCCGGCACGGAGTTCTATGGCTACACCTTC.

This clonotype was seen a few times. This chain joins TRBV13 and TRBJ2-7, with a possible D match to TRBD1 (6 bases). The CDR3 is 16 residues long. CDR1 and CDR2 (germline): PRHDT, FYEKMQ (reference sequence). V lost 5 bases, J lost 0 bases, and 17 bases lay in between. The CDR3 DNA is TGTGCCAGCAGCCCTGTTATCCGACAGGACTCCTACGAGCAGTACTTC. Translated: CASSPVIRQDSYEQYF.

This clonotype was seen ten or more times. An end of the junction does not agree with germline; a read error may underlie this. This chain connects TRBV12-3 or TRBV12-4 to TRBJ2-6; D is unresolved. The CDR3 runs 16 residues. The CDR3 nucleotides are TGTGCCAGCAGCTTAGGGCCGAGCTCTGGGGCCAACGTCCTGACTTTC. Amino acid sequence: CASSLGPSSGANVLTF.

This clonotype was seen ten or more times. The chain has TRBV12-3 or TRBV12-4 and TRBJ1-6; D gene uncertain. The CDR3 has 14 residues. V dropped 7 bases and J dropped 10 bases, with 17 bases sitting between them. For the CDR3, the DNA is TGTGCCAGCACCCGAGACGTCAGAGAATCACCCCTCCACTTT. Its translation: CASTRDVRESPLHF.

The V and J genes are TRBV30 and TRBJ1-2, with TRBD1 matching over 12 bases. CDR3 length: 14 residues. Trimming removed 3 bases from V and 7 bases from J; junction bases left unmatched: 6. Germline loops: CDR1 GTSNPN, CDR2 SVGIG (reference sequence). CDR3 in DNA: TGTGCCTGGAGCGGGACAGGGGGCATCGGTGGCTACACCTTC. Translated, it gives CAWSGTGGIGGYTF.

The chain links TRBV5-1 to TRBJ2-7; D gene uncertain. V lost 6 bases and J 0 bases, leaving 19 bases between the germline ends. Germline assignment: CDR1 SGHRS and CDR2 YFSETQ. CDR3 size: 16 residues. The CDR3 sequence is CASTPSGSPSSYEQYF. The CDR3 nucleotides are TGCGCCAGCACCCCATCCGGGTCTCCTAGCTCCTACGAGCAGTACTTC. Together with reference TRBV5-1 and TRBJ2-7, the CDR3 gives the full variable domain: KAGVTQTPRYLIKTRGQQVTLSCSPISGHRSVSWYQQTPGQGLQFLFEYFSETQRNKGNFPGRFSGRQFSNSRSEMNVSTLELGDSALYLCASTPSGSPSSYEQYFGPGTRLTVT.

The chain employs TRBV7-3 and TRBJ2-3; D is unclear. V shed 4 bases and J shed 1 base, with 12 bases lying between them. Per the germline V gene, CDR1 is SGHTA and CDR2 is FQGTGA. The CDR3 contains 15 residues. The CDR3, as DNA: TGTGCCAGCAGCTCCATAGGGCTGGGCACAGATACGCAGTATTTT. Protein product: CASSSIGLGTDTQYF.

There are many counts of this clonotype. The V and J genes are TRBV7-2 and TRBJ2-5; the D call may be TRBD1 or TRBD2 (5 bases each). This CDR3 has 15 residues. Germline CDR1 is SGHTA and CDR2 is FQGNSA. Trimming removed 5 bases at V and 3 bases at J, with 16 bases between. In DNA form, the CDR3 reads TGTGCCAGCAGCCGGGACCGAGGGATTGAAGAGACCCAGTACTTC. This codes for CASSRDRGIEETQYF.

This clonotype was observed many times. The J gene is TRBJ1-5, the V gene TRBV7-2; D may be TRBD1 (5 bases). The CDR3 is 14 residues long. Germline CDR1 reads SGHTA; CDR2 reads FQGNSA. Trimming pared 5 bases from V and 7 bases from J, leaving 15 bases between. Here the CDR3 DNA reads TGTGCCAGCAGCCCATCAGGGTCGGAACAGCCCCAGCATTTT. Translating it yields CASSPSGSEQPQHF.

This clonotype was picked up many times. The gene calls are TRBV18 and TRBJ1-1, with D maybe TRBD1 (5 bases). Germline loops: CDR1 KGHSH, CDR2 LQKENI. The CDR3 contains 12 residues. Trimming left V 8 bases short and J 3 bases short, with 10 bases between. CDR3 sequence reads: CASSPGDTEAFF. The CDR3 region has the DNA TGTGCCAGCAGCCCGGGGGACACTGAAGCTTTCTTT.

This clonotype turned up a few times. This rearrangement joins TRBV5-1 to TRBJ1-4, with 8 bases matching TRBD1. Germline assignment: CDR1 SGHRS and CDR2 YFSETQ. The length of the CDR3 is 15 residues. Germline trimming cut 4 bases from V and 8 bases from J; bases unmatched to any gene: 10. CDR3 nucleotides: TGCGCCAGCAGCGGGGGGACAGGAGATGGGGAAAAACTGTTTTTT. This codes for CASSGGTGDGEKLFF.

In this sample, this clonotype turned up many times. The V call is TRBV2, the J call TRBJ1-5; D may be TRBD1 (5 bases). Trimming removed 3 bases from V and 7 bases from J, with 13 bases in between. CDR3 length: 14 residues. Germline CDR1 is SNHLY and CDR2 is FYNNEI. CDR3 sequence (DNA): TGTGCCAGCAGTGATAAGGCCAGGGACCAGCCCCAGCATTTT. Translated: CASSDKARDQPQHF.

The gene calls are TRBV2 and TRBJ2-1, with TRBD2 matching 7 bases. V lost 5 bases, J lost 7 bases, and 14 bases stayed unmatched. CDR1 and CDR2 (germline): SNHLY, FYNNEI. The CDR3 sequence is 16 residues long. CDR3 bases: TGTGCCAGCAGTTGGGGAAAATCGGGAGGAATGAATGAGCAGTTCTTC. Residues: CASSWGKSGGMNEQFF.

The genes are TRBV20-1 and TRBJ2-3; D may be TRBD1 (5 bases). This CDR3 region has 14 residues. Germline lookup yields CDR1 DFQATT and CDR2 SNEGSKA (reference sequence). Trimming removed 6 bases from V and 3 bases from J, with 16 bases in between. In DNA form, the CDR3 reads TGCAGTGCCTCCTTCACCAGGGTGACAGATACGCAGTATTTT. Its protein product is CSASFTRVTDTQYF.

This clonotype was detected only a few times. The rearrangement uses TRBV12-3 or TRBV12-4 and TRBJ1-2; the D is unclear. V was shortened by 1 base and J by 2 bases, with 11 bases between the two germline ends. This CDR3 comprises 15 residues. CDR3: CASSLGSASNYGYTF. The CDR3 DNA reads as TGTGCCAGCAGTTTAGGGTCGGCGTCCAACTATGGCTACACCTTC.

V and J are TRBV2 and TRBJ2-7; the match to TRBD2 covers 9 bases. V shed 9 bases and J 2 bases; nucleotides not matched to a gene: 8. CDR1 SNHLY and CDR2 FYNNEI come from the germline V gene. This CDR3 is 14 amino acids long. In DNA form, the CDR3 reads TGTGCCAGTAGCGGGAGACTCCCCCCCTACGAGCAGTACTTC. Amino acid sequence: CASSGRLPPYEQYF. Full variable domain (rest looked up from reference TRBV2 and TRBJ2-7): EPEVTQTPSHQVTQMGQEVILRCVPISNHLYFYWYRQILGQKVEFLVSFYNNEISEKSEIFDDQFSVERPDGSNFTLKIRSTKLEDSAMYFCASSGRLPPYEQYFGPGTRLTVT.

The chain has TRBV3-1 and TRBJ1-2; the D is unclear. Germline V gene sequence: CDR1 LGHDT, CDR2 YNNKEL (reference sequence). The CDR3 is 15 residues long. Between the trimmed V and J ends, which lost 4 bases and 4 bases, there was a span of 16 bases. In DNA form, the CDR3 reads TGTGCCAGCAGCCGAGCGGGGATGAAAGGCTATGGCTACACCTTC. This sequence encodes CASSRAGMKGYGYTF.

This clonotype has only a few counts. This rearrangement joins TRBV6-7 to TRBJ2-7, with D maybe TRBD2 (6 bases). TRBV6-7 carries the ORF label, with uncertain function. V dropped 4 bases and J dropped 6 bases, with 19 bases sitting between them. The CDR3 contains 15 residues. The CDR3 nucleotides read TGTGCCAGCAGTTCCACCCCCGCGGGGTTGGGCGAGCAGTACTTC. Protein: CASSSTPAGLGEQYF.